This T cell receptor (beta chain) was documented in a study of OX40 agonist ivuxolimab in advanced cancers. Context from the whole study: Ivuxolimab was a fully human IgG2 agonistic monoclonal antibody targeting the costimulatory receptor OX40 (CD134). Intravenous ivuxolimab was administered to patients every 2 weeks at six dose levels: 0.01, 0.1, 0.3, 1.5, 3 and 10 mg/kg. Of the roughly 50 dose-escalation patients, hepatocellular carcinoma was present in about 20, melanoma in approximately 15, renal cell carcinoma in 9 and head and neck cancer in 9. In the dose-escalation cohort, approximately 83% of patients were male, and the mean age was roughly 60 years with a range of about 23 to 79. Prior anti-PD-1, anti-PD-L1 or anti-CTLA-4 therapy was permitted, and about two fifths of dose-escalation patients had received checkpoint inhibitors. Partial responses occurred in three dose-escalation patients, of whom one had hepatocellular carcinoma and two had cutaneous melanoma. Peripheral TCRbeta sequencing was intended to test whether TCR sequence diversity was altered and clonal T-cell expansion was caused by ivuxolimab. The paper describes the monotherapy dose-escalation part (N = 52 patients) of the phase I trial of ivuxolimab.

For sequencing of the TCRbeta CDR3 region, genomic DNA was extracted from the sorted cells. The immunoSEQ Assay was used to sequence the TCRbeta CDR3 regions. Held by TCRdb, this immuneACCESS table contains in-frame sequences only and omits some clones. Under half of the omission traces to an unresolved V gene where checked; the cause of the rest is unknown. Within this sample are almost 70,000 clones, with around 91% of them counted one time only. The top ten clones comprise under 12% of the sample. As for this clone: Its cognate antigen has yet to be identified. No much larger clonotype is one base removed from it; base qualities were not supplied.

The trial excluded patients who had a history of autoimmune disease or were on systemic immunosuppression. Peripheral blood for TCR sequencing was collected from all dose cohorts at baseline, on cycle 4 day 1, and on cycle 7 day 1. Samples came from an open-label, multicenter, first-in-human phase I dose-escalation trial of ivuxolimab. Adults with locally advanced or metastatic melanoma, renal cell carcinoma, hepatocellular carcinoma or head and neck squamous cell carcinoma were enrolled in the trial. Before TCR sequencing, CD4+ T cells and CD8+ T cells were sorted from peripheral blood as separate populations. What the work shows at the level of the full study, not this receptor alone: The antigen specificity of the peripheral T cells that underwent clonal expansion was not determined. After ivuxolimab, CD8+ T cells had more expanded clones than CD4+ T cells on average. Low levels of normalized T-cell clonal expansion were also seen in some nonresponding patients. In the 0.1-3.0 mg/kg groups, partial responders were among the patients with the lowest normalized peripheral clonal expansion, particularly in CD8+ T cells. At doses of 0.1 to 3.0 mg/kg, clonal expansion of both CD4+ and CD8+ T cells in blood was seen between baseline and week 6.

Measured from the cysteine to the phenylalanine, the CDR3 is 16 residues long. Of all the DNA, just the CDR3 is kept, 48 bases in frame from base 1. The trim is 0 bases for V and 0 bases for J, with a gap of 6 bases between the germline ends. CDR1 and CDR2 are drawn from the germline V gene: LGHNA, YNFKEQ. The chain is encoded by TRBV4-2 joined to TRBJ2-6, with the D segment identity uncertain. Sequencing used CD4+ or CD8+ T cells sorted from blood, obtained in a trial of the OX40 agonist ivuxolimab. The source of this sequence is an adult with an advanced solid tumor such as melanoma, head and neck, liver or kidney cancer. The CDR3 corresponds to CASSQDGNSGANVLTF. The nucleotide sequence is TGTGCCAGCAGCCAAGACGGAAACTCTGGGGCCAACGTCCTGACTTTC.